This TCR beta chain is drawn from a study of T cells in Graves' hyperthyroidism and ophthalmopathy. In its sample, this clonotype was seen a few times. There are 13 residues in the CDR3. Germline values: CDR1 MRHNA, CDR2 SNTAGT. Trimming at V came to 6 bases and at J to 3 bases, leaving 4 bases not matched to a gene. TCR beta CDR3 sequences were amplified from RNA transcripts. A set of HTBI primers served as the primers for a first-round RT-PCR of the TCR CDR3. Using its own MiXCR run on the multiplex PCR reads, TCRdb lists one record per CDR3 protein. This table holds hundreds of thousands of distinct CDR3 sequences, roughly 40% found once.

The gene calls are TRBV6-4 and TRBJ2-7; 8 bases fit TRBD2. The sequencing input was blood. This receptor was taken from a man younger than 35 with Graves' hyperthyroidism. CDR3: CASSGGGNYEQYF. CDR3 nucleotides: TGTGCCAGCAGCGGGGGGGGAAACTACGAGCAGTACTTC.